The 7 T cell receptor beta chains presented below share a single source sample, sequenced in a study of blood T cell repertoires in COVID-19. Assay: immunoSEQ multiplex PCR; the TCRdb copy retains only in-frame clones and omits some. The sample has about 220,000 clones, 80% to 85% seen once. The sequenced material came from PBMCs or T cells enriched from blood (not recorded which). The origin of the receptors is a woman between 40 and 55 years old who had recovered from COVID-19.

This clone was counted a few times. The chain joins TRBV6-5 to TRBJ1-5; the D gene is possibly TRBD1 (6 bases). Trimming pared 2 bases from V and 2 bases from J, leaving 10 bases between. Germline V gene sequence: CDR1 MNHEY, CDR2 SVGAGI. This CDR3 is built from 15 residues. CDR3 in amino acids: CASSYGGLGNQPQHF. In DNA, the CDR3 is TGTGCCAGCAGTTACGGGGGCTTGGGCAATCAGCCCCAGCATTTT.

V usage is TRBV6-5 and J usage is TRBJ2-5, with a possible D match to TRBD2 (6 bases). The CDR3 totals 15 residues. Trimming removed 8 bases at V and 1 base at J, with 17 bases between. Germline V CDR1 and CDR2: MNHEY, SVGAGI. DNA for the CDR3: TGTGCCAGCCACCGTGGGGGGAGCCCCCAAGAGACCCAGTACTTC. The encoded protein is CASHRGGSPQETQYF.

V gene TRBV10-2 combines with J gene TRBJ2-2; a possible D gene is TRBD2 (6 bases). CDR1 WSHSY and CDR2 SAAADI come from the germline V gene. Trimming left V 8 bases short and J 4 bases short, with 14 bases between. The length of the CDR3 is 14 residues. In nucleotides, the CDR3 is TGCGCCAGCCGGGACTCCTATCGCACCGGGGAGCTGTTTTTT. Translation gives CASRDSYRTGELFF.

This chain connects TRBV14 to TRBJ1-1, with D possibly being TRBD1 (5 bases). The CDR3 spans 14 residues. CDR1 SGHDN and CDR2 FVKESK come from the germline V gene. V was cut by 4 bases and J by 0 bases, with 9 bases left in between. The CDR3 sequence: CASSRAGMNTEAFF. CDR3 DNA sequence: TGTGCCAGCAGCCGAGCAGGGATGAACACTGAAGCTTTCTTT.

This sequence joins TRBV5-1 and TRBJ2-2; 7 bases map to TRBD2. The CDR3 consists of 16 residues. V was clipped by 1 base and J by 4 bases; unmatched bases: 7. CDR1 is SGHRS and CDR2 is YFSETQ in the germline V gene. The CDR3 protein is CASSLIPSGTTGELFF. CDR3 sequence (DNA): TGCGCCAGCAGCTTGATACCTAGCGGAACCACCGGGGAGCTGTTTTTT.

This sequence joins TRBV25-1 and TRBJ2-7; TRBD2 aligns across 8 bases. The CDR3 spans 14 residues. CDR1 is MGHDK, CDR2 SYGVNS, per germline. The CDR3 nucleotides read TGTACCATACCCCACAGCGGGGGTAATTACGAGCAGTACGTC. It yields the protein CTIPHSGGNYEQYV.

The chain recombines TRBV5-1 with TRBJ2-4, with 10 nucleotides matching TRBD2. V was clipped by 4 bases and J by 13 bases; unmatched bases: 11. Germline CDR1 and CDR2: SGHRS and YFSETQ. The CDR3 spans 14 residues. CDR3 protein: CASSPKLAGGIQYF. CDR3 DNA: TGCGCCAGCAGCCCAAAATTAGCGGGAGGAATACAGTACTTC.